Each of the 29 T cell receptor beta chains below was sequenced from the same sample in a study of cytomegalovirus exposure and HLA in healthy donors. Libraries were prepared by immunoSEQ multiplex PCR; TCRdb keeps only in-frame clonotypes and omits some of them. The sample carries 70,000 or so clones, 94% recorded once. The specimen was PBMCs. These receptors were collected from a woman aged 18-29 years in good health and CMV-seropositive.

CDR3 coding DNA: TGTGCCAGCAGCGTAGTGGGCGGGGCTCGCTACAATGAGCAGTTCTTC. This translates into CASSVVGGARYNEQFF. The V gene is TRBV9, the J gene TRBJ2-1, with TRBD2 as a possible D gene (6 bases). Trimming removed 0 bases from V and 3 bases from J, with 13 bases in between. CDR1 is SGDLS, CDR2 YYNGEE, per germline. This CDR3 comprises 16 residues.

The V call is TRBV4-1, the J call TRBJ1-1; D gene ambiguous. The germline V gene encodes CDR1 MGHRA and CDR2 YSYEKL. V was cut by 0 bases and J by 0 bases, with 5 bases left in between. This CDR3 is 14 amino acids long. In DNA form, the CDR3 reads TGCGCCAGCAGCCAAGATGGCCTGAACACTGAAGCTTTCTTT. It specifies CASSQDGLNTEAFF.

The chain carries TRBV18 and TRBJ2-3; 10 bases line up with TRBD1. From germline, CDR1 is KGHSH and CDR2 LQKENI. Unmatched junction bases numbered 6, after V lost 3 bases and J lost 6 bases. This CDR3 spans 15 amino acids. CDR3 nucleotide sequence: TGTGCCAGCTCACCGACAGGGGGCTTAGTGGATACGCAGTATTTT. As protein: CASSPTGGLVDTQYF.

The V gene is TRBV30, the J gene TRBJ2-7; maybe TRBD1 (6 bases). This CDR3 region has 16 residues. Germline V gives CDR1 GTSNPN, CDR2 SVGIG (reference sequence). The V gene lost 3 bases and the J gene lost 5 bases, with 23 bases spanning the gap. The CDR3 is CAWRDETGQTLHEQYF. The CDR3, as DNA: TGTGCCTGGAGAGACGAGACCGGACAGACTCTCCACGAGCAGTACTTC. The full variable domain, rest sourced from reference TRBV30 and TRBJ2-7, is SQTIHQWPATLVQPVGSPLSLECTVEGTSNPNLYWYRQAAGRGLQLLFYSVGIGQISSEVPQNLSASRPQDRQFILSSKKLLLSDSGFYLCAWRDETGQTLHEQYFGPGTRLTVT.

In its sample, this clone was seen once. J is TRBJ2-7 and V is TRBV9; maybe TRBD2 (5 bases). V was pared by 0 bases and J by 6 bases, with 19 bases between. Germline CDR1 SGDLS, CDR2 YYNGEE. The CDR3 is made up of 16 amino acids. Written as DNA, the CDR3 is TGTGCCAGCAGCGTAGCTCCGGGGATGTCCGCGGGCGAGCAGTACTTC. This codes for CASSVAPGMSAGEQYF. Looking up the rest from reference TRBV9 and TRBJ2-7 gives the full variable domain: DSGVTQTPKHLITATGQRVTLRCSPRSGDLSVYWYQQSLDQGLQFLIQYYNGEERAKGNILERFSAQQFPDLHSELNLSSLELGDSALYFCASSVAPGMSAGEQYFGPGTRLTVT.

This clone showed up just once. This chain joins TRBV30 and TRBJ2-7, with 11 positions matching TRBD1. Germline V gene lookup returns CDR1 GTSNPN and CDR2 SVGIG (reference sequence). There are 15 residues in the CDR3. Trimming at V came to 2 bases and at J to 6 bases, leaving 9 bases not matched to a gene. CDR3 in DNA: TGTGCCTGGAGTTGGACCGGGACAGGGGGTTTCGAGCAGTACTTC. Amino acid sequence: CAWSWTGTGGFEQYF.

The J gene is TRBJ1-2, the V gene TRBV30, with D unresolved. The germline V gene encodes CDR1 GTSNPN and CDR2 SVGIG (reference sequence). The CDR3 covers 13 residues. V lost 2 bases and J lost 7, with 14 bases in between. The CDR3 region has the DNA TGTGCCTGGAGTTTAGCGTATGTAGGTGGCTACACCTTC. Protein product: CAWSLAYVGGYTF.

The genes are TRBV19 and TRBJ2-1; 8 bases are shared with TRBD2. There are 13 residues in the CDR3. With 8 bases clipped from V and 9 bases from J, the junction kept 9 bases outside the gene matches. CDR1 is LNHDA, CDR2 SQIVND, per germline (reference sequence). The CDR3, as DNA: TGTGCCAGTTTAGCGGGGATAGGAGGTGAGCAGTTCTTC. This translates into CASLAGIGGEQFF.

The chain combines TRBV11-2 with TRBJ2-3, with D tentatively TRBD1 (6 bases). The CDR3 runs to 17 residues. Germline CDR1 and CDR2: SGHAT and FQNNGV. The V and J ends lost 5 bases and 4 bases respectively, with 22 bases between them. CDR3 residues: CASSKWLSTEGADTQYF. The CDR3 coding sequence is TGTGCCAGCAGCAAATGGCTGTCCACCGAGGGGGCAGATACGCAGTATTTT.

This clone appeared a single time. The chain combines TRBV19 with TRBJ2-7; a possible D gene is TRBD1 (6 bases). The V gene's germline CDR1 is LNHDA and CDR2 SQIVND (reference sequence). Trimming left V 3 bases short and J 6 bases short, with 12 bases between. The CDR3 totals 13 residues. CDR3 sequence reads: CASSIGQSVEQYF. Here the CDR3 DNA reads TGTGCCAGTAGTATCGGACAGTCAGTCGAGCAGTACTTC. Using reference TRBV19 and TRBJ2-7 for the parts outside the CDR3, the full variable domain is DGGITQSPKYLFRKEGQNVTLSCEQNLNHDAMYWYRQDPGQGLRLIYYSQIVNDFQKGDIAEGYSVSREKKESFPLTVTSAQKNPTAFYLCASSIGQSVEQYFGPGTRLTVT.

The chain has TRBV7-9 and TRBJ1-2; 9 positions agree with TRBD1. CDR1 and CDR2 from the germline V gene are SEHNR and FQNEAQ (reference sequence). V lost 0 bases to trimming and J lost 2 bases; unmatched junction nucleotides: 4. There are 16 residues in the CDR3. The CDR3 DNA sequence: TGTGCCAGCAGCTTAGCGCTGGACAGGGGCAACTATGGCTACACCTTC. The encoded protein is CASSLALDRGNYGYTF.

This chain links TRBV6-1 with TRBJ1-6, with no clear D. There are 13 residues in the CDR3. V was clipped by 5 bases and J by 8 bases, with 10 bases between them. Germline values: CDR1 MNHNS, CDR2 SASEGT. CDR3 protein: CASSLSSDSPLHF. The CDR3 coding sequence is TGTGCCAGCAGTCTTTCGAGTGATTCACCCCTCCACTTT.

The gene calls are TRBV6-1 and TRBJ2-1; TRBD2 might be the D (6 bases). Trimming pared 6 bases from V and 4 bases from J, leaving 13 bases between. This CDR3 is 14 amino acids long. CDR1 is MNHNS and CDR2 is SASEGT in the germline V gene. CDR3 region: CASRDYTAYNEQFF. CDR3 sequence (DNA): TGTGCCAGCAGGGACTACACCGCGTACAATGAGCAGTTCTTC.

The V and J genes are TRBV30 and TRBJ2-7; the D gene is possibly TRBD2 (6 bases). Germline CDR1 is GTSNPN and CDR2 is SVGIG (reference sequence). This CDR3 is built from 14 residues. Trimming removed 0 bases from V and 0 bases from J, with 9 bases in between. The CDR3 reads CAWSVGGNSYEQYF. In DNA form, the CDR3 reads TGTGCCTGGAGTGTGGGCGGGAACTCCTACGAGCAGTACTTC.

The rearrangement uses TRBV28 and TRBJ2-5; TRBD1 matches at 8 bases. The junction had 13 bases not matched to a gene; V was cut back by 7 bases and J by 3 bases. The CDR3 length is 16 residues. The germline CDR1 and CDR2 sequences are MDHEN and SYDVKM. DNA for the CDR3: TGTGCCAGCACTCTATCGACAGGGGCTACAGAAGAGACCCAGTACTTC. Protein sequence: CASTLSTGATEETQYF.

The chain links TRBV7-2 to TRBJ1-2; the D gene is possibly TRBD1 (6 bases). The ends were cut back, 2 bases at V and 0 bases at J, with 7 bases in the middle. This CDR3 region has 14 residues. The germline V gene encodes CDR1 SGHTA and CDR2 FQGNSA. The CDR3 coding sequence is TGTGCCAGCAGCTTAAGGACAGCTAACTATGGCTACACCTTC. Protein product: CASSLRTANYGYTF.

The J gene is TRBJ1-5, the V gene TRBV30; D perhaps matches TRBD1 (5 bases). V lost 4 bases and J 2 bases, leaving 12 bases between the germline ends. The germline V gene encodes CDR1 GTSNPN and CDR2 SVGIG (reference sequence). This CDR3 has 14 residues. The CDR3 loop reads CAWTSGAGNQPQHF. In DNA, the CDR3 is TGTGCCTGGACGTCTGGGGCTGGCAATCAGCCCCAGCATTTT.

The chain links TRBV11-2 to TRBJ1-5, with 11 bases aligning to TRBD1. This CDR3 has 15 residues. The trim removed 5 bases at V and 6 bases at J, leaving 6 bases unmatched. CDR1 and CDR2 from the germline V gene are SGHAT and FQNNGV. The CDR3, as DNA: TGTGCCAGCAGCGCTGGGACAGGGGGTCTTCAGCCCCAGCATTTT. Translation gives CASSAGTGGLQPQHF.

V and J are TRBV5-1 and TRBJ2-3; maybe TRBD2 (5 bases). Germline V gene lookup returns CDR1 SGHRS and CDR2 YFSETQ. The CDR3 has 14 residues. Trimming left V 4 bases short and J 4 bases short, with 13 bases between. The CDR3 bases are TGCGCCAGCAGCCCCTTTGCGGGTTCAGATACGCAGTATTTT. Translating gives CASSPFAGSDTQYF.

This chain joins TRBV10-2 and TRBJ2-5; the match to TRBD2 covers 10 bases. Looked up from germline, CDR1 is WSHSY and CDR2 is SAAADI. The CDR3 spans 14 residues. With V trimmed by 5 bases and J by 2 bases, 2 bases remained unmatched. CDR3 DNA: TGCGCCAGCAGTAGCGGGAGGGTACAAGAGACCCAGTACTTC. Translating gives CASSSGRVQETQYF.

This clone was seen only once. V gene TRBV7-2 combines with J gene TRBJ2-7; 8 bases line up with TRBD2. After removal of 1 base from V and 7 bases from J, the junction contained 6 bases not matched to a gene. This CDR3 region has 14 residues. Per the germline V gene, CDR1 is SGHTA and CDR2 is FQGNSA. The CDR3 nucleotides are TGTGCCAGCAGCTTAGACGGACTAGCTGGGGAGCAGTACTTC. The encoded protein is CASSLDGLAGEQYF.

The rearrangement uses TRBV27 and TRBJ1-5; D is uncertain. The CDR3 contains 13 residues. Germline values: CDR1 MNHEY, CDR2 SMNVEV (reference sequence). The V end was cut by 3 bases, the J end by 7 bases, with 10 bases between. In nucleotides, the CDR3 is TGTGCCAGCAGTTTGGGAGGGTCCCAGCCCCAGCATTTT. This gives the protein CASSLGGSQPQHF.

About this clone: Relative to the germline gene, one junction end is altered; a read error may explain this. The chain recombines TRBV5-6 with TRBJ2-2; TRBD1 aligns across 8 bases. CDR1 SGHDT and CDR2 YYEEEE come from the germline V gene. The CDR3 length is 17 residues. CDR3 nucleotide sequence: TGTGCCAGCAGCCCGGACAGGGTACGGGCGAAGACCGGGGAGCTGTTTTTT. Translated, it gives CASSPDRVRAKTGELFF.

CDR3 sequence (DNA): TGTGCCTGGAGTATGGGACAGGCTGCATCAGATACGCAGTATTTT. This sequence encodes CAWSMGQAASDTQYF. The chain has TRBV30 and TRBJ2-3; 8 bases are shared with TRBD1. CDR1 is GTSNPN and CDR2 is SVGIG in the germline V gene (reference sequence). V gave up 2 bases and J gave up 4 bases; unmatched junction bases: 8. This CDR3 contains 15 residues.

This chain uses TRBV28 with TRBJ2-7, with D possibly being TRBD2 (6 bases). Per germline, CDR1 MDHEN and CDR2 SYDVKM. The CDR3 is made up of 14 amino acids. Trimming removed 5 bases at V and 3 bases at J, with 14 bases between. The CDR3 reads CASSPRGNSYEQYF. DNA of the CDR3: TGTGCCAGCAGTCCCCGGGGGAACAGCTACGAGCAGTACTTC.

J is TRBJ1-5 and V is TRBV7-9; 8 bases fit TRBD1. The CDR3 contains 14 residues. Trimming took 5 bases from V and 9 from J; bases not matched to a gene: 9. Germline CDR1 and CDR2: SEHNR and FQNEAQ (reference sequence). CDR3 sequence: CASSADRVHAPQHF. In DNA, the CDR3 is TGTGCCAGCAGCGCGGACAGGGTTCACGCGCCCCAGCATTTT.

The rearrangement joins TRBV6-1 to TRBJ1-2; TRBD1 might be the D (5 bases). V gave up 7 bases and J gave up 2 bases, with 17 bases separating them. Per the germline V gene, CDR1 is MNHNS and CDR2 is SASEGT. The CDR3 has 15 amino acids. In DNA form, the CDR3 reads TGTGCCAGCACCGGGGGGTACCAGACGAACTATGGCTACACCTTC. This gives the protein CASTGGYQTNYGYTF.

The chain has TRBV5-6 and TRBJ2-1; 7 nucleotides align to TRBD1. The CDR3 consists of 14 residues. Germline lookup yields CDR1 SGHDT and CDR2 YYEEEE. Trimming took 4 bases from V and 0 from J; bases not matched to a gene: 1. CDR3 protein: CASSQGDSYNEQFF. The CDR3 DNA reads TGTGCCAGCAGCCAGGGGGACTCCTACAATGAGCAGTTCTTC.

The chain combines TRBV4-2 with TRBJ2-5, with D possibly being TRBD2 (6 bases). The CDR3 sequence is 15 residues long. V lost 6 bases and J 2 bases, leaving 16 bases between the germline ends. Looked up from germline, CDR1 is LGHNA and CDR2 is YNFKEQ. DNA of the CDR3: TGTGCCAGCAGTCCCTTAGTGGGGGGTCAAGAGACCCAGTACTTC. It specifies CASSPLVGGQETQYF.